A selection of T cell receptor beta chains follows, all from one sample in a study of identical twins. TCRdb analysed the 5' RACE reads with MiXCR anew, one entry per CDR3 protein. This table has roughly 700,000 distinct CDR3 sequences, 8% to 9% appearing once. This sample was shared with a second study, whose subject was yellow fever vaccine responses in identical twins.

The sequencing sample was made of PBMCs. The source is a woman between 18 and 29 years old in good health. CDR3s include the opening cysteine and the closing phenylalanine or tryptophan. D genes are given only for firm matches. Size values are once, few and many counts, or a class for expanded clones, and some rows have none.

V	size	J	D	DNA	CDR3
TRBV5-4	few	TRBJ2-1	TRBD1	TGTGCCAGCAGCTTGGTAAAGACAGGGGTCGATGTCGCCTACAATGAGCAGTTCTTC	CASSLVKTGVDVAYNEQFF
TRBV15	-	TRBJ1-1	-	TGTGCCACCAGCAGCAATTACCTTGAAGCTTTCTTT	CATSSNYLEAFF
TRBV3-1	few	TRBJ1-2	-	TGTGCCAGCAGCCCCGACAGGCTGGACAACTATGGCTACACCTTC	CASSPDRLDNYGYTF
TRBV6-4	few	TRBJ1-5	-	TGTGCCAGCAGTGATGGCCTGGACCAGCCCCAGCATTTT	CASSDGLDQPQHF
TRBV7-9	many	TRBJ2-2	-	TGTGCCAGCAGCCCCGGCGGGGAGCTGTTTTTT	CASSPGGELFF
TRBV12-3/TRBV12-4	many	TRBJ2-7	TRBD2	TGTGCCAGCACCCGGGGGGTTGGGGGAGGATACGAGCAGTACTTC	CASTRGVGGGYEQYF
TRBV4-1	-	TRBJ2-2	-	TGCGCCAGCAGCCAAGATTTAGCGGCGAACACCGGGGAGCTGTTTTTT	CASSQDLAANTGELFF
TRBV6-1	-	TRBJ2-4	-	TGTGCCAGCAGTCCCCCTGTGGGGCGACTAGGAGGGGACAAAAACATTCAGTACTTC	CASSPPVGRLGGDKNIQYF
TRBV5-1	few	TRBJ2-3	-	TGCGCCAGCAGTCAGAGGGGCGGGGGCCTCACAACAGATACGCAGTATTTT	CASSQRGGGLTTDTQYF
TRBV6-5	many	TRBJ2-1	TRBD2	TGTGCCAGCAGTTACTGGAGGACTAGCGGGGCCTACAATGAGCAGTTCTTC	CASSYWRTSGAYNEQFF
TRBV10-3	few	TRBJ2-3	-	TGTGCCATCAGAGGGAGAGGGACAGATACGCAGTATTTT	CAIRGRGTDTQYF
TRBV6-5	few	TRBJ1-4	-	TGTGCCAGCAGTTACTCCCCCCCTTCGGCAACTAATGAAAAACTGTTTTTT	CASSYSPPSATNEKLFF
TRBV28	few	TRBJ1-1	-	TGTGCCAGCAGTTTCCCGACATGGAACACTGAAGCTTTCTTT	CASSFPTWNTEAFF
TRBV6-1	many	TRBJ2-2	TRBD1	TGTGCCAGCAGACGCCCGGGACAGGGTTCAACCGGGGAGCTGTTTTTT	CASRRPGQGSTGELFF